The 12 T cell receptor beta chains below come from one sample, sequenced in a study of T cell changes during pregnancy in multiple sclerosis. Measured with immunoSEQ multiplex PCR; TCRdb has only the in-frame clones, and not every one. The sample holds 55,000 to 75,000 clones, approximately 90% seen once. The sample was peripheral blood, taken in the third trimester of pregnancy. These receptors were obtained from a female donor in good health, enrolled as a control in a pregnancy study.

This chain joins TRBV7-9 and TRBJ1-2, with D possibly TRBD1 on 5 matching bases. V was trimmed by 8 bases and J by 4 bases, leaving 17 bases between them. Germline V gene sequence: CDR1 SEHNR, CDR2 FQNEAQ (reference sequence). The CDR3 contains 14 residues. CDR3 sequence reads: CASRGEGAFYGYTF. The CDR3 nucleotides are TGTGCCAGCCGGGGGGAGGGAGCCTTCTATGGCTACACCTTC. Drawing the rest from reference TRBV7-9 and TRBJ1-2, the complete variable domain is DTGVSQNPRHKITKRGQNVTFRCDPISEHNRLYWYRQTLGQGPEFLTYFQNEAQLEKSRLLSDRFSAERPKGSFSTLEIQRTEQGDSAMYLCASRGEGAFYGYTFGSGTRLTVV.

The chain employs TRBV18 and TRBJ1-1, with D possibly TRBD1 on 5 matching bases. Deletions cut 0 bases from V and 5 bases from J, with 13 bases between. This CDR3 is built from 15 residues. Germline V gives CDR1 KGHSH, CDR2 LQKENI. The CDR3: CASSPPVMAGTEAFF. The CDR3 nucleotides read TGTGCCAGCTCACCACCGGTAATGGCAGGGACTGAAGCTTTCTTT. Full variable domain (outside the CDR3, taken from reference TRBV18 and TRBJ1-1): NAGVMQNPRHLVRRRGQEARLRCSPMKGHSHVYWYRQLPEEGLKFMVYLQKENIIDESGMPKERFSAEFPKEGPSILRIQQVVRGDSAAYFCASSPPVMAGTEAFFGQGTRLTVV.

This clone was recorded only once. V and J are TRBV29-1 and TRBJ1-2; the D gene is possibly TRBD1 (5 bases). V shed 0 bases and J shed 4 bases, with 12 bases lying between them. CDR1 and CDR2 from the germline V gene are SQVTM and ANQGSEA. The CDR3 is made up of 14 amino acids. CDR3 in amino acids: CSVEDLAGPYGYTF. Written as DNA, the CDR3 is TGCAGCGTTGAAGATCTGGCAGGGCCCTATGGCTACACCTTC.

The chain joins TRBV15 to TRBJ2-3; maybe TRBD2 (7 bases). V lost 8 bases, J lost 4 bases, and 13 bases lay in between. The germline V gene has CDR1 LNHNV and CDR2 YYDKDF (reference sequence). The CDR3 loop spans 13 amino acids. CDR3 coding DNA: TGTGCCACCGGGGGGGGCAGGGCAGATACGCAGTATTTT. It encodes CATGGGRADTQYF.

The J gene is TRBJ2-3, the V gene TRBV5-1; TRBD1 aligns across 7 bases. Germline V gives CDR1 SGHRS, CDR2 YFSETQ. After removal of 4 bases from V and 7 bases from J, the junction contained 6 bases not matched to a gene. The CDR3 extends over 13 amino acids. CDR3 in DNA: TGCGCCAGCAGCGTGCTAGGGGGCAATACGCAGTATTTT. Amino acids: CASSVLGGNTQYF.

The V call is TRBV29-1, the J call TRBJ1-5, with 7 bases that match TRBD1. After removal of 7 bases from V and 6 bases from J, the junction contained 6 bases not matched to a gene. The CDR3 sequence is 12 residues long. Looked up from germline, CDR1 is SQVTM and CDR2 is ANQGSEA. CDR3 region: CSAKGAGQPQHF. The CDR3 region has the DNA TGCAGCGCGAAGGGGGCTGGTCAGCCCCAGCATTTT.

This sequence joins TRBV5-4 and TRBJ2-7; D not certain. V lost 0 bases and J lost 4, with 11 bases in between. This CDR3 is 14 amino acids long. Germline V CDR1 and CDR2: SGHNT, YYREEE (reference sequence). CDR3 region: CASSLDPTLYEQYF. The CDR3 nucleotides read TGTGCCAGCAGCTTGGATCCGACATTGTACGAGCAGTACTTC.

The chain couples TRBV28 to TRBJ1-3; the D is unclear. Trimming left V 3 bases short and J 4 bases short, with 4 bases between. The CDR3 loop spans 12 amino acids. Germline-derived CDR1 and CDR2 are MDHEN and SYDVKM. CDR3 protein: CASSFSGNTIYF. The CDR3 DNA reads TGTGCCAGCAGTTTCTCGGGAAACACCATATATTTT.

The rearrangement joins TRBV4-3 to TRBJ2-1; TRBD2 aligns across 9 bases. The ends lost 4 bases at V and 8 bases at J; junction bases unmatched: 9. Looked up from germline, CDR1 is LGHNA and CDR2 is YSLEER. The length of the CDR3 is 15 residues. This chain's CDR3 is CASSLSRGGGYEQFF. DNA of the CDR3: TGCGCCAGCAGCCTTTCACGCGGGGGGGGTTATGAGCAGTTCTTC.

This rearrangement joins TRBV6-4 to TRBJ1-2; weak D call: TRBD1 (6 bases). CDR1 and CDR2 from the germline V gene are MRHNA and SNTAGT. The CDR3 totals 13 residues. Trimming removed 2 bases from V and 2 bases from J, with 6 bases in between. CDR3 coding DNA: TGTGCCAGCAGTGACACAGGGAACTATGGCTACACCTTC. Its translation is CASSDTGNYGYTF.

The chain has TRBV28 and TRBJ1-2, with D unclear. CDR1 is MDHEN, CDR2 SYDVKM, per germline. Trimming left V 7 bases short and J 1 base short, with 10 bases between. The CDR3 has 13 amino acids. The CDR3 bases are TGTGCCAGCAAGAAGGCGGTTAACTATGGCTACACCTTC. Translated, it gives CASKKAVNYGYTF.

This chain connects TRBV25-1 to TRBJ1-6; maybe TRBD1 (5 bases). The CDR3 extends over 15 amino acids. The germline V gene has CDR1 MGHDK and CDR2 SYGVNS. V was cut by 1 base and J by 12 bases, with 16 bases left in between. CDR3 coding DNA: TGTGCCAGCAGTGAATTCGGGGGGACTTTTAAACCCCTCCACTTT. Translated, it gives CASSEFGGTFKPLHF.